This T cell receptor (beta chain) is from a study of technical replicates of blood from a few donors. V shed 5 bases and J 7 bases; nucleotides not matched to a gene: 7. This CDR3 contains 14 residues. CDR1 and CDR2 from the germline V gene are SGHDT and YYEEEE. The protocol was immunoSEQ multiplex PCR, while the TCRdb copy is restricted to in-frame clones and leaves out a portion. The table records about 44,000 clones, around 96% of them present only once. The V call is TRBV5-6, the J call TRBJ1-4; 8 bases align to TRBD1. The sequenced sample consisted of T cells isolated from PBMCs. The TCR originated in a human donor in good health. CDR3 in DNA: TGTGCCAGCAGTGAACAGGGGGGCAGTGAAAAACTGTTTTTT. Protein product: CASSEQGGSEKLFF.